This T cell receptor beta chain was captured in a study of blood T cell repertoires in COVID-19 (dated by TCRdb to the early 2020s). As for the study more broadly: Collaborator samples came from the United States, Italy and Spain and covered acute and convalescent phases of COVID-19. The material from the prospective study consisted of cDNA or gDNA derived from T cells, B-cell-depleted T cells, or PBMCs. Subjects who had been exposed to COVID-19, were actively infected with it, or had recovered from it provided the deeply sampled blood TCRbeta repertoires that made up the dataset. A freely available public database, intended as a resource for researchers studying the immune response to SARS-CoV-2, is where the repertoires were released. Samples were obtained from the ongoing ImmuneRACE study (first 160 participants) and from over 1,000 subjects provided by 6 global collaborators. A de-identified subject ID, COVID-19 status, age in years and sex were almost always included in the sample metadata. HLA class I and class II types, where available, came from metadata supplied by the sample provider rather than from assay-based typing. The study at large found these results: How much clinical and demographic metadata was included differed by source and by participant, and the metadata was provided uncurated.

The immunoSEQ Assay, a bias-controlled multiplex PCR, was used to amplify TCRbeta CDR3 regions from genomic DNA. The original methods were these. The number of nucleated cells in each sample was estimated by amplification of reference gene primers within the assay. To quantify the absolute abundance of each unique TCRbeta CDR3 rearrangement, sequence reads were collapsed and filtered. For each sample, productive Simpson clonality was calculated as the square root of Simpson's diversity index over productive rearrangements. Entries here come from immuneACCESS through TCRdb and include only in-frame sequences with V and J called. Some clones fail to appear in such tables; in the studies checked, an unresolved V gene covers under half of the shortfall, and the cause of the remainder is unknown. V and J calls and clone size are given by that table; D and trimming were obtained from the DNA. This sample gives 200,000 to 250,000 clones in total; about 85% of them show up just once. The top ten clones comprise less than 6.5% of the sample.

Remarks on this clone: Its antigen is currently not known. Nothing much larger sits one base from this clone, and base qualities are not available.

Samples from volunteer blood donors who had recovered from COVID-19 were contributed by a second Seattle source. The collaborating institutions used their own protocols to collect whole blood in K2EDTA tubes. For TCRbeta analysis, collaborators shipped samples as frozen whole blood, isolated PBMCs, or DNA extracted from either of those sample types. The germline V gene yields MNHEY for CDR1 and SVGAGI for CDR2. Trimming leaves V shorter by 6 bases and J shorter by 3 bases, with the junction holding 4 bases beyond the gene matches. CDR3 length: 13 amino acids, cysteine to phenylalanine. The retained sequence is limited to the CDR3, 39 bases, with the frame set at the first base.

The chain uses TRBV6-5 and TRBJ1-1; a stretch of 7 junction bases matches TRBD1. The specimen sequenced was peripheral blood. The clonotype was recovered from a woman aged 55-70 years who had recovered from COVID-19. CDR3 loop: CASSGTADTEAFF. The nucleotide sequence is given as TGTGCCAGCAGCGGGACAGCGGACACTGAAGCTTTCTTT.